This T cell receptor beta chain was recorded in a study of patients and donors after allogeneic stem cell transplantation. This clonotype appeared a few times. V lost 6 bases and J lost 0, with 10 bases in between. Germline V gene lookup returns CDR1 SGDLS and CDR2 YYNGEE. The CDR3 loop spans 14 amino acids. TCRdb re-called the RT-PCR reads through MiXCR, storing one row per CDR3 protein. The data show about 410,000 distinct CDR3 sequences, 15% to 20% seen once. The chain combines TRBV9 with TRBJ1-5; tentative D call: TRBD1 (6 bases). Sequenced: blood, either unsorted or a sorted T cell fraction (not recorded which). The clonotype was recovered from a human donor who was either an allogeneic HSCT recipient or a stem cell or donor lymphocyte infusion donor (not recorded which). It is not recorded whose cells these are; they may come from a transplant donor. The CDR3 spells CASNRDDSNQPQHF. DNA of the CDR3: TGTGCCAGCAACAGGGATGATAGCAATCAGCCCCAGCATTTT.